These 10 T cell receptor beta chains came from one sample sequenced in a study of blood T cell repertoires in COVID-19. Repertoires were generated with immunoSEQ multiplex PCR, while TCRdb's copy carries only in-frame clones and drops some. The table has about 160,000 clones, 60% to 85% seen once. Sequencing was performed on peripheral blood. Receptors were obtained from a man between 60 and 70 years old with acute or convalescent COVID-19.

The rearrangement links TRBV2 to TRBJ1-4; no clear D gene. CDR3 length: 15 amino acids. Per germline, CDR1 SNHLY and CDR2 FYNNEI. The V gene lost 7 bases and the J gene lost 8 bases, with 20 bases spanning the gap. The CDR3 spells CASTRSREAREKLFF. The DNA for the CDR3 is TGTGCCAGCACGAGAAGCCGGGAGGCAAGGGAAAAACTGTTTTTT.

The rearrangement joins TRBV3-1 (or the pseudogene TRBV3-2) to TRBJ2-7; 9 bases are shared with TRBD1. This CDR3 region has 14 residues. Germline V gene sequence: CDR1 LGHDT, CDR2 YNNKEL (reference sequence). Unmatched junction bases numbered 7, after V lost 4 bases and J lost 6 bases. CDR3 nucleotides: TGTGCCAGCAGCCCCCAAAGACAGGGGGGCGAGCAGTACTTC. Protein sequence: CASSPQRQGGEQYF.

The rearrangement uses TRBV7-3 and TRBJ2-3, with a possible D match to TRBD1 (6 bases). V was pared by 8 bases and J by 2 bases, with 14 bases between. From germline, CDR1 is SGHTA and CDR2 FQGTGA. The CDR3 sequence is 14 residues long. The CDR3 here is CASRRDTNTDTQYF. In DNA form, the CDR3 reads TGTGCCAGCCGCCGGGACACAAACACAGATACGCAGTATTTT.

The chain has TRBV27 and TRBJ1-5; D is perhaps TRBD1 (6 bases). The CDR3 consists of 15 residues. The V and J ends lost 1 base and 3 bases respectively, with 10 bases between them. CDR1 and CDR2 from the germline V gene are MNHEY and SMNVEV (reference sequence). This chain's CDR3 is CASSLYGGANQPQHF. In DNA form, the CDR3 reads TGTGCCAGCAGTTTATATGGGGGGGCCAATCAGCCCCAGCATTTT.

This sequence joins TRBV6-6 and TRBJ2-7; D call uncertain. The V and J ends lost 5 bases and 2 bases respectively, with 19 bases between them. The CDR3 has 16 residues. Germline V gene data show CDR1 as MNHNY and CDR2 as SVGAGI (reference sequence). In DNA form, the CDR3 reads TGTGCCAGCAGTGTGGTCCCACCGACACTTACCTACGAGCAGTACTTC. This codes for CASSVVPPTLTYEQYF.

In regard to this clone: Different DNA sequences within this sample yield the same CDR3. The chain recombines TRBV18 with TRBJ2-5; 7 bases are shared with TRBD1. With 0 bases clipped from V and 4 bases from J, the junction kept 5 bases outside the gene matches. The germline V gene has CDR1 KGHSH and CDR2 LQKENI. This CDR3 has 15 residues. The CDR3 sequence is CASSPPSGGRETQYF. The CDR3 DNA reads as TGTGCCAGCTCACCACCGTCAGGGGGACGAGAGACCCAGTACTTC. The full variable domain, completed using reference TRBV18 and TRBJ2-5, is NAGVMQNPRHLVRRRGQEARLRCSPMKGHSHVYWYRQLPEEGLKFMVYLQKENIIDESGMPKERFSAEFPKEGPSILRIQQVVRGDSAAYFCASSPPSGGRETQYFGPGTRLLVL.

The genes are TRBV12-1 and TRBJ1-2; TRBD1, the table's D call, was not compared with the DNA. TRBV12-1 has pseudogene status. The CDR3 runs to 12 residues. The CDR3 sequence is CASRQANYGYTF. The DNA of the CDR3 is TGTGCCAGCAGACAGGCTAACTATGGCTACACCTTC.

This chain joins TRBV3-1 (or the pseudogene TRBV3-2) and TRBJ2-7; 9 bases are a match to TRBD2. CDR1 is LGHDT and CDR2 is YNNKEL in the germline V gene (reference sequence). The CDR3 spans 16 residues. Germline trimming cut 4 bases from V and 0 bases from J; bases unmatched to any gene: 7. In nucleotides, the CDR3 is TGTGCCAGCAGCCCACCTAGCGGGGTTTTCTCCTACGAGCAGTACTTC. Encoded protein: CASSPPSGVFSYEQYF.

The CDR3 nucleotides are TGCGCCAGCAGCCAGGTCAGGGGGCTGAACGAGCAGTACTTC. Protein sequence: CASSQVRGLNEQYF. The chain uses TRBV4-1 and TRBJ2-7, with 8 bases identical to TRBD1. Trimming at V came to 3 bases and at J to 5 bases, leaving 6 bases not matched to a gene. The CDR3 extends over 14 amino acids. Germline-derived CDR1 and CDR2 are MGHRA and YSYEKL.

This rearrangement joins TRBV6-5 to TRBJ1-4; a weak D match, TRBD1 (5 bases). The V gene lost 0 bases and the J gene lost 13 bases, with 12 bases spanning the gap. CDR3 length: 13 amino acids. CDR1 and CDR2 (germline): MNHEY, SVGAGI. The CDR3 protein is CASSYSWQGGLFF. For the CDR3, the DNA is TGTGCCAGCAGTTACTCTTGGCAGGGAGGACTGTTTTTT.